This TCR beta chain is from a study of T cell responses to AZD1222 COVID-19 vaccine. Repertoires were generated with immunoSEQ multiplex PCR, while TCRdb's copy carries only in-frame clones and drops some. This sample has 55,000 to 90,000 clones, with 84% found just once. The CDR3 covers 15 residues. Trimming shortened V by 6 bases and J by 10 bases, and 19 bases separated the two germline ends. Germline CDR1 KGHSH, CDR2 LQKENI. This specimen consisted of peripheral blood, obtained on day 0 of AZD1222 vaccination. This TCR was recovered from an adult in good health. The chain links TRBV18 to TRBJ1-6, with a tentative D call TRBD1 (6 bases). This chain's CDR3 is CASSPSAGDYSPLHF. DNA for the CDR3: TGTGCCAGCTCTCCTAGTGCAGGGGACTACTCACCCCTCCACTTT. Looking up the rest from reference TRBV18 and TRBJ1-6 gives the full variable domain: NAGVMQNPRHLVRRRGQEARLRCSPMKGHSHVYWYRQLPEEGLKFMVYLQKENIIDESGMPKERFSAEFPKEGPSILRIQQVVRGDSAAYFCASSPSAGDYSPLHFGNGTRLTVT.